Listed below are T cell receptor beta chains from one sample, sequenced in a study of lymphopenia after photon versus proton radiotherapy. The repertoire was sequenced with immunoSEQ multiplex PCR; TCRdb's copy has only in-frame clones and lacks some. In the table there are 26,000 or so clones, roughly four fifths of which are singletons. The specimen was peripheral blood, collected from a patient treated with photon-based radiotherapy. The origin of the receptors is a man in his fifties or sixties with gastric cancer. Each CDR3 is given with its conserved first and last residue. D genes are given only for firm matches. Only some rows state a clone size, as once, few, many or a class for expanded clones.

>TRBV6-1|TRBJ2-2|few|TRBD1
CASKVLGTGTGELFF
>TRBV18|TRBJ1-1|NA|NA
CASSPGAGANTEAFF
>TRBV7-2|TRBJ2-1|NA|NA
CASSLVVGGLDLNEQFF
>TRBV7-2|TRBJ2-5|NA|NA
CASSPPGPQETQYF
>TRBV7-3|TRBJ2-1|NA|NA
CASSSQGSGGGEQFF
>TRBV6-6|TRBJ2-6|once|NA
CASRGSGANVLTF
>TRBV5-1|TRBJ2-5|NA|NA
CASSRQTGDQETQYF
>TRBV6-6|TRBJ2-5|NA|NA
CASSYQGPTGETQYF
>TRBV2|TRBJ1-5|NA|NA
CASLGGWNQPQHF
>TRBV25-1|TRBJ1-6|NA|TRBD1
CASSGGRTGSNSPLHF
>TRBV27|TRBJ2-3|NA|TRBD1
CASSLQGVWPDTQYF
>TRBV7-2|TRBJ1-5|few|NA
CASSLEGGRNQPQHF
>TRBV7-8|TRBJ1-1|once|NA
CASSLAGPWDTEAFF
>TRBV7-9|TRBJ1-2|NA|NA
CASSPGFGYTF
>TRBV7-3|TRBJ2-3|few|TRBD1
CASSVGQGVDTQYF
>TRBV10-3|TRBJ2-5|NA|TRBD1
CAISEGQGAGTQYF
>TRBV6-5|TRBJ1-2|NA|NA
CASSRDPNYGYTF
>TRBV5-1|TRBJ2-5|NA|NA
CASSLAKIQETQYF
>TRBV6-1|TRBJ1-1|NA|NA
CASSEPTANTEAFF
>TRBV10-3|TRBJ2-7|NA|NA
CAISEREYEQYF
>TRBV5-1|TRBJ1-1|NA|NA
CASSPDFGGVMNTEAFF
>TRBV29-1|TRBJ1-1|NA|NA
CSVDPRPPPDTEAFF
>TRBV27|TRBJ1-1|few|NA
CASGRGNTEAFF
>TRBV4-2|TRBJ2-2|once|NA
CASRKNTGELFF
>TRBV2|TRBJ2-3|NA|TRBD2
CASSTGGAGWADTQYF
>TRBV7-2|TRBJ1-6|NA|NA
CASSSGPLSSPLHF
>TRBV15|TRBJ2-1|few|TRBD2
CATSRDWEGEQFF
>TRBV2|TRBJ2-3|NA|NA
CASTRVGTQYF
>TRBV2|TRBJ2-5|NA|TRBD2
CASSYRGDETQYF
>TRBV6-1|TRBJ2-2|NA|NA
CASSGGAGGELFF
>TRBV6-1|TRBJ1-1|NA|NA
CASSDRVNTEAFF
>TRBV19|TRBJ1-2|once|NA
CASSIGRTLYGYTF
>TRBV19|TRBJ1-1|NA|NA
CASTPGRGNTEAFF
>TRBV6-5|TRBJ1-1|NA|NA
CASSYGESGTEAFF
>TRBV29-1|TRBJ2-7|NA|TRBD1
CSVGTGGTREQYF
>TRBV5-1|TRBJ1-4|NA|TRBD1
CASSPGDRGEKLFF
>TRBV5-4|TRBJ2-5|NA|NA
CASSPGQPQETQYF
>TRBV6-1|TRBJ1-4|NA|NA
CASWGLNEKLFF
>TRBV6-1|TRBJ2-2|once|TRBD1
CASLRTGGWGGELFF
>TRBV6-4|TRBJ2-2|NA|NA
CASSEGGENTGELFF
>TRBV19|TRBJ1-2|NA|NA
CASSIPGARYGYTF
>TRBV2|TRBJ2-6|NA|TRBD1
CASTGQVSGANVLTF
>TRBV5-1|TRBJ2-6|NA|NA
CASSLAVSGANVLTF
>TRBV15|TRBJ1-1|NA|NA
CATGREGVTEAFF
>TRBV7-2|TRBJ2-5|NA|TRBD1
CASSSEQGVDRETQYF
>TRBV5-1|TRBJ2-3|NA|NA
CATRTLQGSSTDTQYF
>TRBV19|TRBJ1-3|once|NA
CASSMGARADTIYF
>TRBV7-8|TRBJ1-6|NA|NA
CASSFRAGQDNSPLHF
>TRBV6-1|TRBJ1-3|NA|NA
CASTVTDSGNTIYF
>TRBV7-9|TRBJ2-5|NA|TRBD1
CASSYGPQGGERETQYF
>TRBV4-3|TRBJ2-5|NA|NA
CASSQERRETQYF
>TRBV18|TRBJ2-2|NA|NA
CASAGTLNTGELFF
>TRBV19|TRBJ1-5|NA|TRBD1
CASRTGRCQPQHF
>TRBV6-5|TRBJ2-5|few|NA
CASSDWDNTQYF
>TRBV5-6|TRBJ2-5|NA|TRBD2
CASSSGLAGARQETQYF
>TRBV6-4|TRBJ1-4|NA|NA
CASRVRGSEKLFF
>TRBV27|TRBJ2-2|NA|NA
CASSLGGASTGELFF
>TRBV7-2|TRBJ2-5|NA|TRBD2
CASSLGLRGAGETQYF
>TRBV16|TRBJ1-3|NA|NA
CASSLGQPSGNTIYF